These 3 T cell receptor beta chains were all obtained from the same sample, sequenced in a study of T cell responses to AZD1222 COVID-19 vaccine. The data were produced by immunoSEQ multiplex PCR, yet TCRdb's version contains in-frame clones alone and is incomplete. The sample holds roughly 40,000 clones, around 80% seen once. The sequencing here drew on peripheral blood, taken on day 0 of AZD1222 vaccination. The receptors originated from an adult in good health.

This chain connects TRBV18 to TRBJ1-3; the D gene is possibly TRBD1 (6 bases). The germline V gene has CDR1 KGHSH and CDR2 LQKENI. This CDR3 has 15 amino acids. V was trimmed by 6 bases and J by 0 bases, leaving 12 bases between them. The CDR3 nucleotides are TGTGCCAGCTCTAAGGACAGCAACTCTGGAAACACCATATATTTT. Protein product: CASSKDSNSGNTIYF.

CDR3 protein: CASSRDREPLNTF. The CDR3 region has the DNA TGTGCCAGCTCACGTGACAGGGAGCCCCTTAACACCTTC. The chain links TRBV18 to TRBJ1-2; 7 bases line up with TRBD1. CDR3 length: 13 residues. Trimming at V came to 4 bases and at J to 12 bases, leaving 11 bases not matched to a gene. Germline CDR1 KGHSH, CDR2 LQKENI.

The chain couples TRBV28 to TRBJ2-5, with D possibly being TRBD1 or TRBD2 (5 bases each). V was shortened by 5 bases and J by 5 bases, with 18 bases between the two germline ends. The length of the CDR3 is 15 residues. Germline V gives CDR1 MDHEN, CDR2 SYDVKM. The CDR3 spells CASSGAGGREETQYF. CDR3 in DNA: TGTGCCAGCAGTGGGGCGGGCGGGCGAGAGGAGACCCAGTACTTC.